The 7 T cell receptor beta chains given below trace back to one sample, sequenced in a study of blood T cell repertoires in COVID-19. TCRdb's copy holds only in-frame clones and misses some; the assay was immunoSEQ multiplex PCR. The sample gives around 210,000 clones, roughly 80% of which show up once; 0.95% is in the top ten. The sample taken for sequencing was peripheral blood. The receptors come from a man aged 55 to 70 with COVID-19, enrolled during active disease.

The chain is built from TRBV6-2 or TRBV6-3 and TRBJ1-1; D is undetermined. The V and J ends lost 2 bases and 5 bases respectively, with 9 bases between them. The CDR3 totals 13 residues. Germline lookup yields CDR1 MNHEY and CDR2 SVGEGT. CDR3: CASSYQELTEAFF. The CDR3 bases are TGTGCCAGCAGTTACCAGGAATTGACTGAAGCTTTCTTT.

The chain couples TRBV6-6 to TRBJ1-5, with TRBD1 matching 11 bases. V lost 6 bases, J lost 6 bases, and 1 base stayed unmatched. This CDR3 comprises 13 residues. Germline V CDR1 and CDR2: MNHNY, SVGAGI (reference sequence). The CDR3 DNA follows: TGTGCCAGCAGGGGACAGGGGGGTCAGCCCCAGCATTTT. It is translated as CASRGQGGQPQHF.

V and J are TRBV18 and TRBJ2-7; TRBD1 matches 10 bases. V lost 6 bases, J lost 2 bases, and 7 bases stayed unmatched. The germline V gene has CDR1 KGHSH and CDR2 LQKENI. The CDR3 runs 15 residues. The CDR3 loop reads CASSPDRGPTYEQYF. The CDR3 region has the DNA TGTGCCAGCTCGCCCGACAGGGGGCCTACCTACGAGCAGTACTTC. The whole variable domain, filled in from reference TRBV18 and TRBJ2-7, reads NAGVMQNPRHLVRRRGQEARLRCSPMKGHSHVYWYRQLPEEGLKFMVYLQKENIIDESGMPKERFSAEFPKEGPSILRIQQVVRGDSAAYFCASSPDRGPTYEQYFGPGTRLTVT.

The V and J genes are TRBV27 and TRBJ1-1, with D possibly TRBD1 on 5 matching bases. V gave up 7 bases and J gave up 1 base, with 19 bases separating them. Germline values: CDR1 MNHEY, CDR2 SMNVEV (reference sequence). The CDR3 is 16 residues long. The CDR3 coding sequence is TGTGCCAGCACCCTCCGCGGGGGAGGAAGGAACACTGAAGCTTTCTTT. Amino acid sequence: CASTLRGGGRNTEAFF.

The rearrangement links TRBV9 to TRBJ1-6; D remains unclear. V gave up 4 bases and J gave up 6 bases, with 17 bases separating them. Germline CDR1 and CDR2: SGDLS and YYNGEE. This CDR3 comprises 16 residues. The CDR3 DNA is TGTGCCAGCAGCACTCCTGCCCCGTCGGGTAATTCACCCCTCCACTTT. This translates into CASSTPAPSGNSPLHF.

This sequence joins TRBV28 and TRBJ1-5; 7 bases are a match to TRBD1. V lost 3 bases to trimming and J lost 5 bases; unmatched junction nucleotides: 10. The CDR3 has 16 residues. Per the germline V gene, CDR1 is MDHEN and CDR2 is SYDVKM. This CDR3 reads CASSLGRTGGYQPQHF. CDR3 DNA: TGTGCCAGCAGTTTGGGAAGGACAGGCGGTTATCAGCCCCAGCATTTT.

The chain links TRBV3-1 (or the pseudogene TRBV3-2) to TRBJ2-7; D is undetermined. The CDR3 spans 12 residues. The ends were cut back, 6 bases at V and 7 bases at J, with 13 bases in the middle. CDR1 is LGHDT, CDR2 YNNKEL, per germline (reference sequence). CDR3 in amino acids: CASSYAGGEQYF. The DNA of the CDR3 is TGTGCCAGCAGTTATGCAGGTGGGGAGCAGTACTTC.